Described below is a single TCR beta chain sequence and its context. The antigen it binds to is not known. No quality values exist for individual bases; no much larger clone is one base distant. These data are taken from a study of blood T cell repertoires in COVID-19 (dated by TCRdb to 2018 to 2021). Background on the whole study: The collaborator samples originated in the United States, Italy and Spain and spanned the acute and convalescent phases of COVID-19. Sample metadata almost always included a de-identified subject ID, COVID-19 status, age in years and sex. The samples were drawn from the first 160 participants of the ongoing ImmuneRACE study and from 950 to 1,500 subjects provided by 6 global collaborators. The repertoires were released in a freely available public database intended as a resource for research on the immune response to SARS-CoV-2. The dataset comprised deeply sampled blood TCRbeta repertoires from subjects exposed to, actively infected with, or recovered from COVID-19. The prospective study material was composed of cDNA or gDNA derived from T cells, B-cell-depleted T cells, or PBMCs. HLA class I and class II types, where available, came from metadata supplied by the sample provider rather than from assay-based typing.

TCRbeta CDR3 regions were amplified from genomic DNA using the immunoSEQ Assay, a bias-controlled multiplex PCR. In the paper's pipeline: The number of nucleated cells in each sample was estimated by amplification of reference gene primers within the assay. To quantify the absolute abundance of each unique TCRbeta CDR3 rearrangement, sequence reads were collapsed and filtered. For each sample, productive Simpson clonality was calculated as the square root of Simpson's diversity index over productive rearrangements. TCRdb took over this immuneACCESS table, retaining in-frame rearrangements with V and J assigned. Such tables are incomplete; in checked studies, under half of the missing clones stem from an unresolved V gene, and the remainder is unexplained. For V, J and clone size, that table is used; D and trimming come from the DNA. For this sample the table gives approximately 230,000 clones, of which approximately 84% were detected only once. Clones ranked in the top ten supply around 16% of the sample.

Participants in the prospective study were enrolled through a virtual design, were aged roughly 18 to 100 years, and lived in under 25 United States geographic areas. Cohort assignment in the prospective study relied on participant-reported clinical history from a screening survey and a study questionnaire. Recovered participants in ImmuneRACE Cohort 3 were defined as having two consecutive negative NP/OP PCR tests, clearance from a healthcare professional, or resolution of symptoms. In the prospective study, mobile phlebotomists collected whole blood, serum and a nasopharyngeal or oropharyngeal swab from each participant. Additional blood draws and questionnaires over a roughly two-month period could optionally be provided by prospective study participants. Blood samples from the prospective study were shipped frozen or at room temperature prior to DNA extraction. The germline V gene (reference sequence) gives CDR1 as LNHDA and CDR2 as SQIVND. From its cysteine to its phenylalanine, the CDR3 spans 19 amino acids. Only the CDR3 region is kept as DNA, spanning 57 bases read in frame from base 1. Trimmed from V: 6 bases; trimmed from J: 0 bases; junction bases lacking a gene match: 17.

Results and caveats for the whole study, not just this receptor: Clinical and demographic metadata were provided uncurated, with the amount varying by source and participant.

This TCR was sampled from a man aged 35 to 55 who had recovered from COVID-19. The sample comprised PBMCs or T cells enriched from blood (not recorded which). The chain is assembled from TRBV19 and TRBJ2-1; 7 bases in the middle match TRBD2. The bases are TGTGCCAGTAGCCGCCAGGGACTAAGGGACCTTAGCTCCTACAATGAGCAGTTCTTC. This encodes CASSRQGLRDLSSYNEQFF.